The 13 T cell receptor beta chains below come from one sample, sequenced in a study of beta chain features in type 1 diabetes. Reverse transcribing all isolated RNA meant expressed TCRB transcripts were sequenced. Assay used: immunoSEQ multiplex PCR; TCRdb lists only in-frame clones, some missing. The table records under 95,000 clones, around a third of them present only once. The sample consisted of stem cell memory CD4+ T cells from blood. The receptors stem from a woman between 18 and 29 years old in good health.

This clone turned up a few times. The chain uses TRBV6-5 and TRBJ1-2; 7 bases agree with TRBD1. Unmatched junction bases numbered 4, after V lost 0 bases and J lost 6 bases. Germline CDR1 and CDR2: MNHEY and SVGAGI. The length of the CDR3 is 14 residues. The CDR3 nucleotides read TGTGCCAGCAGTTACTCGGCAACAGGGGATGGCTACACCTTC. Its translation: CASSYSATGDGYTF.

In its sample, this clone was seen a few times. The chain links TRBV7-9 to TRBJ1-6; the match to TRBD1 covers 7 bases. This CDR3 region has 17 residues. CDR1 SEHNR and CDR2 FQNEAQ come from the germline V gene (reference sequence). With 4 bases clipped from V and 7 bases from J, the junction kept 13 bases outside the gene matches. The CDR3: CASSSWTGRGRNSPLHF. The CDR3 nucleotides read TGTGCCAGCAGCTCCTGGACAGGTCGGGGGAGGAATTCACCCCTCCACTTT.

CDR3 nucleotides: TGTGCCAGCAGCTTGGTAACGGGGGTCTATGGCTACACCTTC. It codes for CASSLVTGVYGYTF. This chain links TRBV5-4 with TRBJ1-2; D is perhaps TRBD1 (5 bases). Germline V gene lookup returns CDR1 SGHNT and CDR2 YYREEE (reference sequence). There are 14 residues in the CDR3. V gave up 0 bases and J gave up 4 bases, with 10 bases separating them.

The chain couples TRBV27 to TRBJ2-6, with unresolved D. Germline CDR1 MNHEY, CDR2 SMNVEV (reference sequence). Trimming left V 3 bases short and J 0 bases short, with 6 bases between. The CDR3 length is 15 residues. The CDR3 is CASSFQLSGANVLTF. CDR3 nucleotides: TGTGCCAGCAGTTTCCAACTCTCTGGGGCCAACGTCCTGACTTTC. Drawing the rest from reference TRBV27 and TRBJ2-6, the complete variable domain is EAQVTQNPRYLITVTGKKLTVTCSQNMNHEYMSWYRQDPGLGLRQIYYSMNVEVTDKGDVPEGYKVSRKEKRNFPLILESPSPNQTSLYFCASSFQLSGANVLTFGAGSRLTVL.

This clone has just a few counts. The chain is built from TRBV4-2 and TRBJ2-3; possible D gene TRBD1, 5 bases. The CDR3 runs 13 residues. Looked up from germline, CDR1 is LGHNA and CDR2 is YNFKEQ. V was pared by 5 bases and J by 2 bases, with 8 bases between. The CDR3 nucleotides read TGTGCCAGCAGCTTGGACACCACAGATACGCAGTATTTT. Protein product: CASSLDTTDTQYF.

This clone was observed a handful of times. V usage is TRBV7-9 and J usage is TRBJ1-3; D unresolved. The V gene lost 5 bases and the J gene lost 0 bases, with 5 bases spanning the gap. In germline, CDR1 is SEHNR, CDR2 FQNEAQ (reference sequence). This CDR3 comprises 13 residues. CDR3 amino acids: CASSTSSGNTIYF. CDR3 sequence (DNA): TGTGCCAGCAGCACAAGCTCTGGAAACACCATATATTTT.

This clone was picked up a small number of times. The rearrangement uses TRBV14 and TRBJ2-3, with 8 bases identical to TRBD2. Germline CDR1 is SGHDN and CDR2 is FVKESK. CDR3 length: 17 amino acids. The junction had 10 bases not matched to a gene; V was cut back by 1 base and J by 4 bases. This CDR3 is CASSQGPGLAWADTQYF. For the CDR3, the DNA is TGTGCCAGCAGCCAAGGCCCCGGACTAGCTTGGGCAGATACGCAGTATTTT.

V and J are TRBV7-3 and TRBJ1-1, with D perhaps matching TRBD1 (5 bases). This CDR3 has 13 amino acids. The germline V gene encodes CDR1 SGHTA and CDR2 FQGTGA. The V and J ends lost 4 bases and 3 bases respectively, with 9 bases between them. CDR3 nucleotides: TGTGCCAGCAGCTCGGGGGTGGACACTGAAGCTTTCTTT. Its protein is CASSSGVDTEAFF.

This clone was picked up a small number of times. The chain couples TRBV5-1 to TRBJ2-3; 11 bases are a match to TRBD2. Germline V gene lookup returns CDR1 SGHRS and CDR2 YFSETQ. The V and J ends lost 4 bases and 5 bases, in that order; junction bases with no gene match: 9. The CDR3 sequence is 16 residues long. The chain's CDR3 is CASSLWPSGGLDTQYF. CDR3 sequence (DNA): TGCGCCAGCAGCCTTTGGCCTAGCGGGGGGCTAGATACGCAGTATTTT.

The chain uses TRBV5-8 and TRBJ1-4; 7 nucleotides agree with TRBD1. The CDR3 totals 14 residues. The junction had 14 bases not matched to a gene; V was cut back by 4 bases and J by 14 bases. Germline V lookup: CDR1 SGHTS, CDR2 YDEGEE. The CDR3 loop reads CASSRDSGQGNLFF. The CDR3 coding sequence is TGTGCCAGCAGCCGGGACAGTGGGCAAGGAAATCTGTTTTTT.

This chain connects TRBV5-1 to TRBJ1-1; 8 bases line up with TRBD1. The CDR3 totals 15 residues. CDR1 and CDR2 from the germline V gene are SGHRS and YFSETQ. Trimming removed 2 bases from V and 1 base from J; junction bases left unmatched: 4. The CDR3 DNA follows: TGCGCCAGCAGCTTATCCGGGACAGGGAACACTGAAGCTTTCTTT. It codes for CASSLSGTGNTEAFF.

This clone appeared once. The chain employs TRBV7-6 and TRBJ2-2; 15 positions match TRBD2. Germline V gives CDR1 SGHVS, CDR2 FNYEAQ. The CDR3 extends over 18 amino acids. The ends lost 2 bases at V and 7 bases at J; junction bases unmatched: 8. CDR3 in amino acids: CASSLSRTSGRADGELFF. CDR3 sequence (DNA): TGTGCCAGCAGCTTATCCCGGACTAGCGGGAGGGCCGACGGGGAGCTGTTTTTT.

This chain joins TRBV6-6 and TRBJ1-2, with 7 bases that match TRBD1. V was clipped by 5 bases and J by 6 bases; unmatched bases: 9. CDR3 length equals 14 residues. Germline CDR1 MNHNY, CDR2 SVGAGI (reference sequence). CDR3 DNA sequence: TGTGCCAGCAGTAGGGGCGACAGGGTAGATGGCTACACCTTC. Protein: CASSRGDRVDGYTF.